Shown below are 24 T cell receptor beta chains from a single sample sequenced in a study of blood T cell repertoires in COVID-19. The table came from immunoSEQ multiplex PCR; TCRdb's copy has only in-frame clones and leaves some out. The sample contains approximately 110,000 clones, more than 80% of which appear only once. Sequences were obtained from peripheral blood. The receptor set was obtained from a woman over 75 with acute or convalescent COVID-19.

CDR3 amino acids: CATSRSGGDADTQYF. CDR3 bases: TGTGCCACCAGCAGAAGCGGGGGGGACGCAGATACGCAGTATTTT. This chain connects TRBV15 to TRBJ2-3; 10 bases line up with TRBD2. Germline CDR1 LNHNV, CDR2 YYDKDF (reference sequence). The CDR3 runs to 15 residues. Losses at the gene ends were 2 bases for V and 4 bases for J; bases not matched to a gene: 3.

This clone was observed a few times. The V call is TRBV6-2 or TRBV6-3, the J call TRBJ1-6; TRBD1 aligns across 8 bases. Trimming at V came to 4 bases and at J to 4 bases, leaving 6 bases not matched to a gene. Germline V gene lookup returns CDR1 MNHEY and CDR2 SVGEGT. CDR3 size: 16 residues. CDR3: CASSSPTGAYNSPLHF. Here the CDR3 DNA reads TGTGCCAGCAGTTCCCCGACAGGGGCATATAATTCACCCCTCCACTTT.

This sequence joins TRBV5-8 and TRBJ2-7, with unresolved D. Trimming shortened V by 4 bases and J by 3 bases, and 5 bases separated the two germline ends. The germline gives CDR1 SGHTS, CDR2 YDEGEE. The CDR3 totals 11 residues. The CDR3 nucleotides read TGTGCCAGCAGCGTCCTCTACGAGCAGTACTTC. Translating gives CASSVLYEQYF.

The rearrangement joins TRBV7-9 to TRBJ1-3; TRBD1 matches 7 bases. This CDR3 is built from 16 residues. V shed 2 bases and J 0 bases; nucleotides not matched to a gene: 4. Germline V gives CDR1 SEHNR, CDR2 FQNEAQ (reference sequence). CDR3 in DNA: TGTGCCAGCAGCTTAAGGGACAGTACCTCTGGAAACACCATATATTTT. Protein product: CASSLRDSTSGNTIYF.

V and J are TRBV2 and TRBJ2-1; perhaps TRBD2 as D (6 bases). V lost 6 bases and J lost 0, with 9 bases in between. Germline CDR1 SNHLY, CDR2 FYNNEI. The CDR3 is 14 amino acids. The CDR3 region has the DNA TGTGCCAGCAGGGACTATAGCTCCTACAATGAGCAGTTCTTC. Translated, it gives CASRDYSSYNEQFF.

J is TRBJ2-1 and V is TRBV7-2, with D hard to call. V gave up 5 bases and J gave up 10 bases, with 9 bases separating them. Germline V lookup: CDR1 SGHTA, CDR2 FQGNSA. The CDR3 runs to 11 residues. CDR3 region: CASSRTQEQFF. CDR3 coding DNA: TGTGCCAGCAGCAGAACCCAGGAGCAGTTCTTC.

The V call is TRBV5-1, the J call TRBJ1-3, with D possibly TRBD1 on 5 matching bases. V lost 4 bases and J 3 bases, leaving 11 bases between the germline ends. CDR3 length: 14 residues. CDR1 is SGHRS and CDR2 is YFSETQ in the germline V gene. CDR3 coding DNA: TGCGCCAGCAGCCTGGACGGGGGTGGAAACACCATATATTTT. This sequence encodes CASSLDGGGNTIYF.

This clone has only one observation. The rearrangement uses TRBV21-1 and TRBJ2-3; whether TRBD1, the table's D call, matches the DNA was not checked. TRBV21-1 is termed a pseudogene. This CDR3 is built from 16 residues. In nucleotides, the CDR3 is TGTGCCAGCAGCAAAGAGATGACAGCTAGCACAGATACGCAGTATTTT. Its protein product is CASSKEMTASTDTQYF.

Here the CDR3 reads CASSQELGHLTNEKLFF. The CDR3, as DNA: TGCGCCAGCAGCCAAGAATTGGGGCACTTAACTAATGAAAAACTGTTTTTT. V gene TRBV4-1 combines with J gene TRBJ1-4, with D perhaps TRBD1 (5 bases). The CDR3 runs 17 residues. With 0 bases removed from V and 1 base from J, the gap between germline ends came to 12 bases. CDR1 MGHRA and CDR2 YSYEKL come from the germline V gene.

This chain joins TRBV19 and TRBJ2-1; a weak D match, TRBD1 (5 bases). CDR3 size: 14 residues. Trimming removed 6 bases from V and 1 base from J, with 10 bases in between. The germline gives CDR1 LNHDA, CDR2 SQIVND (reference sequence). CDR3 amino acids: CASRTQGSYNEQFF. CDR3 bases: TGTGCCAGTAGGACCCAGGGATCCTACAATGAGCAGTTCTTC.

V gene TRBV28 combines with J gene TRBJ2-7; TRBD1 aligns across 7 bases. V gave up 5 bases and J gave up 3 bases; unmatched junction bases: 7. The CDR3 loop spans 14 amino acids. Germline assignment: CDR1 MDHEN and CDR2 SYDVKM. CDR3 sequence reads: CASSPGAGGYEQYF. The CDR3 DNA sequence: TGTGCCAGCAGTCCTGGTGCAGGGGGCTACGAGCAGTACTTC.

The genes are TRBV18 and TRBJ2-5; TRBD2 is a possible D gene (5 bases). This CDR3 is 17 amino acids long. V lost 0 bases, J lost 4 bases, and 18 bases lay in between. Germline CDR1 KGHSH, CDR2 LQKENI. The CDR3 DNA reads as TGTGCCAGCTCACCACCGGGCGCACGGCGGGTGGGAGAGACCCAGTACTTC. Translating gives CASSPPGARRVGETQYF. The full variable domain, with the rest looked up from reference TRBV18 and TRBJ2-5, is NAGVMQNPRHLVRRRGQEARLRCSPMKGHSHVYWYRQLPEEGLKFMVYLQKENIIDESGMPKERFSAEFPKEGPSILRIQQVVRGDSAAYFCASSPPGARRVGETQYFGPGTRLLVL.

The chain joins TRBV7-2 to TRBJ2-1; 15 nucleotides align to TRBD2. Germline trimming cut 3 bases from V and 6 bases from J; bases unmatched to any gene: 0. The V gene's germline CDR1 is SGHTA and CDR2 FQGNSA. This CDR3 is built from 15 residues. The DNA of the CDR3 is TGTGCCAGCAGCTTGGGACTAGCGGGGGGCAATGAGCAGTTCTTC. As protein: CASSLGLAGGNEQFF.

The chain joins TRBV6-5 to TRBJ1-2; 10 bases are shared with TRBD1. This CDR3 contains 13 residues. The germline V gene encodes CDR1 MNHEY and CDR2 SVGAGI. V lost 4 bases to trimming and J lost 7 bases; unmatched junction nucleotides: 3. The CDR3 region is CASSFRTGGGYTF. The CDR3 coding sequence is TGTGCCAGCAGTTTTCGGACAGGGGGTGGCTACACCTTC.

The chain has TRBV5-1 and TRBJ2-3; D perhaps matches TRBD2 (5 bases). With 2 bases removed from V and 2 bases from J, the gap between germline ends came to 9 bases. The CDR3 contains 14 residues. Germline CDR1 SGHRS, CDR2 YFSETQ. CDR3 nucleotide sequence: TGCGCCAGCAGCTTCCGGGGTCCCACAGATACGCAGTATTTT. It specifies CASSFRGPTDTQYF.

The CDR3 region is CASSWASGGAPYF. The CDR3 nucleotides are TGTGCCAGCAGTTGGGCCAGCGGGGGGGCTCCGTATTTT. The V and J genes are TRBV6-5 and TRBJ2-3, with 10 bases that match TRBD2. Germline lookup yields CDR1 MNHEY and CDR2 SVGAGI. This CDR3 is built from 13 residues. V lost 4 bases, J lost 14 bases, and 9 bases stayed unmatched.

This clone was counted a few times. The rearrangement uses TRBV18 and TRBJ1-1, with D possibly TRBD1 on 6 matching bases. V dropped 4 bases and J dropped 9 bases, with 15 bases sitting between them. The CDR3 consists of 13 residues. Germline V gene lookup returns CDR1 KGHSH and CDR2 LQKENI. CDR3 protein: CASSHDTDSQAFF. CDR3 sequence (DNA): TGTGCCAGCTCACACGATACGGACAGTCAAGCTTTCTTT.

This chain's CDR3 is CASSPTIVLSSYNEQFF. DNA for the CDR3: TGTGCCAGCTCACCCACGATTGTCTTGAGCTCCTACAATGAGCAGTTCTTC. The chain joins TRBV18 to TRBJ2-1; no clear D. The germline gives CDR1 KGHSH, CDR2 LQKENI. V lost 3 bases to trimming and J lost 0 bases, with 15 bases between them. The CDR3 runs 17 residues.

The J gene is TRBJ2-7, the V gene TRBV2; 10 bases align to TRBD1. This CDR3 is 14 amino acids long. After removal of 6 bases from V and 2 bases from J, the junction contained 4 bases not matched to a gene. CDR1 and CDR2 from the germline V gene are SNHLY and FYNNEI. CDR3 nucleotides: TGTGCCAGCAGAAAAGGACAGGGGGCCTACGAGCAGTACTTC. Amino acids: CASRKGQGAYEQYF.

The chain uses TRBV6-2 or TRBV6-3 and TRBJ2-7, with D possibly being TRBD1 (6 bases). CDR3 size: 14 residues. V was shortened by 5 bases and J by 2 bases, with 13 bases between the two germline ends. CDR1 MNHEY and CDR2 SVGEGT come from the germline V gene. CDR3: CASSLQGFTYEQYF. In DNA, the CDR3 is TGTGCCAGCAGTCTCCAGGGGTTTACCTACGAGCAGTACTTC.

V usage is TRBV6-5 and J usage is TRBJ1-1; 11 bases match TRBD1. V shed 5 bases, J shed 4 bases, and the junction held 3 bases outside the gene matches. Looked up from germline, CDR1 is MNHEY and CDR2 is SVGAGI. The CDR3 sequence is 14 residues long. The CDR3 protein is CASSRTGGITEAFF. CDR3 nucleotides: TGTGCCAGCAGTCGGACAGGGGGCATCACTGAAGCTTTCTTT.

The chain has TRBV19 and TRBJ2-1, with TRBD1 identical over 9 bases. Germline CDR1 is LNHDA and CDR2 is SQIVND (reference sequence). The CDR3 is 15 amino acids. V gave up 6 bases and J gave up 2 bases; unmatched junction bases: 5. This chain's CDR3 is CASRPDRGTYNEQFF. CDR3 coding DNA: TGTGCCAGTAGACCCGACAGGGGGACCTACAATGAGCAGTTCTTC.

The chain couples TRBV10-2 to TRBJ2-6; D may be TRBD1 (6 bases). Germline V gene sequence: CDR1 WSHSY, CDR2 SAAADI. The CDR3 is made up of 16 amino acids. The V gene lost 8 bases and the J gene lost 5 bases, with 19 bases spanning the gap. In nucleotides, the CDR3 is TGCGCCAGCGGAGACTCTGGACAGTACTGGGCCAACGTCCTGACTTTC. The encoded protein is CASGDSGQYWANVLTF.

The chain couples TRBV3-1 (or the pseudogene TRBV3-2) to TRBJ2-3; 7 nucleotides align to TRBD1. V trimming: 6 bases; J trimming: 1 base; junction bases outside the gene matches: 4. The CDR3 runs to 14 residues. Germline V CDR1 and CDR2: LGHDT, YNNKEL (reference sequence). The CDR3 region is CASSTGTGTDTQYF. CDR3 coding DNA: TGTGCCAGCAGTACCGGGACAGGCACAGATACGCAGTATTTT.